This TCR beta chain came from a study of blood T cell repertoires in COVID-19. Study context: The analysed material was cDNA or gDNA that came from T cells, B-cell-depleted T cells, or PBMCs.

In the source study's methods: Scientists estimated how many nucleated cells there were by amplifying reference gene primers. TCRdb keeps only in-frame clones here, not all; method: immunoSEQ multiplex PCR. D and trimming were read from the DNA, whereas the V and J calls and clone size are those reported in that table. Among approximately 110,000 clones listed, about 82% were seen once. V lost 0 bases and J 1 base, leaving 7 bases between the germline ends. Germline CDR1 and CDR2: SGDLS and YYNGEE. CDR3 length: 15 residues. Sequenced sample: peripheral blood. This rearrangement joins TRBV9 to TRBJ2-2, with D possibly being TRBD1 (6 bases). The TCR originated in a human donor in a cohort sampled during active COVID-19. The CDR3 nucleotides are TGTGCCAGCAGCGTAGCACAGGGGAACACCGGGGAGCTGTTTTTT. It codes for CASSVAQGNTGELFF.